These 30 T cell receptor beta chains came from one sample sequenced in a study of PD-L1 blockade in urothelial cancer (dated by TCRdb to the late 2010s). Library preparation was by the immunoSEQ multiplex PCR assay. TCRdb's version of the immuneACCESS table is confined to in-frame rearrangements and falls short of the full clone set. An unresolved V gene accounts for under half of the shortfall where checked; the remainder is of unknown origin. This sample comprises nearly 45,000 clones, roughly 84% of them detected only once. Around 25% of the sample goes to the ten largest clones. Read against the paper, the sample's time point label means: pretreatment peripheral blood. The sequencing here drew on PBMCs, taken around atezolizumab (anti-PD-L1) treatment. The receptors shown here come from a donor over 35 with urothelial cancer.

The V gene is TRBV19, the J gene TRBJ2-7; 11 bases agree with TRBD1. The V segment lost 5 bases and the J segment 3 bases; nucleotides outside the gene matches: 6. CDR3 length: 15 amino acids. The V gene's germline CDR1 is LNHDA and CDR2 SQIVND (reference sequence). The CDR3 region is CASSPPGTGGYEQYF. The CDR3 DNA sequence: TGTGCCAGTAGTCCTCCGGGGACAGGGGGCTACGAGCAGTACTTC.

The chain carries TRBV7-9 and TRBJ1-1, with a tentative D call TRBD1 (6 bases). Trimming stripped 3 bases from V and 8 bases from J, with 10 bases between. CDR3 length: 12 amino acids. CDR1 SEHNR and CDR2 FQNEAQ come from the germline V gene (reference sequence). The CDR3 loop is CASSLNRAEAFF. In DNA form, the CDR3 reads TGTGCCAGCAGCTTGAACAGGGCAGAAGCTTTCTTT.

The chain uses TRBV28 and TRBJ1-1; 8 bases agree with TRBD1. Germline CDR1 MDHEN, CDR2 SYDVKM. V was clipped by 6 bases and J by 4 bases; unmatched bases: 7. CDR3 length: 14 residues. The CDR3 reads CASRGRGLGTEAFF. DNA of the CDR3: TGTGCCAGCAGGGGCAGGGGGCTCGGCACTGAAGCTTTCTTT.

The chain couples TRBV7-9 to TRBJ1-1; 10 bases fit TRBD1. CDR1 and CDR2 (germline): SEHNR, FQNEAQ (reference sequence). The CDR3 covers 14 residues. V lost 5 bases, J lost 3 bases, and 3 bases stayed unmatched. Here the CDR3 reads CASSTGQGDTEAFF. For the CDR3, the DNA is TGTGCCAGCAGCACCGGACAGGGGGACACTGAAGCTTTCTTT.

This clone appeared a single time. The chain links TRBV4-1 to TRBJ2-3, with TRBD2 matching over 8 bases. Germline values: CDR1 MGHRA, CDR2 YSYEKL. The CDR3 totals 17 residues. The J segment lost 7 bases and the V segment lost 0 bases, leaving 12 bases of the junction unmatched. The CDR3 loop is CASSQELAGGPQNTQYF. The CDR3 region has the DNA TGCGCCAGCAGCCAAGAATTGGCGGGAGGCCCTCAGAATACGCAGTATTTT.

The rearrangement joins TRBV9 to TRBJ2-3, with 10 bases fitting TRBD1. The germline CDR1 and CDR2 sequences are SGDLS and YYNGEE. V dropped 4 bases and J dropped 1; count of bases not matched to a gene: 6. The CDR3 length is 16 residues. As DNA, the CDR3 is TGTGCCAGCAGCCCCTCCGGGACAGGGGGCACAGATACGCAGTATTTT. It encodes CASSPSGTGGTDTQYF.

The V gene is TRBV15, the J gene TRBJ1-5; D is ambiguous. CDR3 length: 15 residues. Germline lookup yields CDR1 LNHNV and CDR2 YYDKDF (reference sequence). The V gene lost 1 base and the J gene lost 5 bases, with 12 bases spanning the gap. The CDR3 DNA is TGTGCCACCAGCAGAGCTGGGGAGACCCATCAGCCCCAGCATTTT. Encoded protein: CATSRAGETHQPQHF.

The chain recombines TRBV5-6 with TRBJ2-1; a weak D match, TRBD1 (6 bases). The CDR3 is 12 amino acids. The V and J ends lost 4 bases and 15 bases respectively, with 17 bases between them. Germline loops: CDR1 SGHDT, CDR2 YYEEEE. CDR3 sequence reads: CASSRAEGDGFF. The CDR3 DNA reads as TGTGCCAGCAGCCGGGCCGAGGGGGATGGGTTCTTC. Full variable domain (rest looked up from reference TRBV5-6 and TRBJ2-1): DAGVTQSPTHLIKTRGQQVTLRCSPKSGHDTVSWYQQALGQGPQFIFQYYEEEERQRGNFPDRFSGHQFPNYSSELNVNALLLGDSALYLCASSRAEGDGFFGPGTRLTVL.

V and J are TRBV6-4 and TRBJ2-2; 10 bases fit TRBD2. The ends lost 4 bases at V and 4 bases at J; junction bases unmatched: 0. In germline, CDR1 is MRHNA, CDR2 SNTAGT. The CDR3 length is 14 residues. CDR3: CASSGLAGTGELFF. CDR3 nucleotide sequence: TGTGCCAGCAGTGGACTAGCGGGCACCGGGGAGCTGTTTTTT.

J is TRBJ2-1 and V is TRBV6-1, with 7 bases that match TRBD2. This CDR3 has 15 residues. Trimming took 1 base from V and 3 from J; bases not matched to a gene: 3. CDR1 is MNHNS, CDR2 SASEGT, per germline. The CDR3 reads CASSEGSGDYNEQFF. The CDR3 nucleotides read TGTGCCAGCAGTGAAGGGAGCGGGGACTACAATGAGCAGTTCTTC.

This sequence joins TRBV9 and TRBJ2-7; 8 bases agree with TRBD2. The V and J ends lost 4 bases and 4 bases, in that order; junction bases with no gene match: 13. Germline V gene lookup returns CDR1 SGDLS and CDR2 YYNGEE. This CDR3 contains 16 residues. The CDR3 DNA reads TGTGCCAGCAGCCCCCGACTAGCGAGAGGGGAATACGAGCAGTACTTC. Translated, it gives CASSPRLARGEYEQYF. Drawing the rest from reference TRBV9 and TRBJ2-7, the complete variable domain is DSGVTQTPKHLITATGQRVTLRCSPRSGDLSVYWYQQSLDQGLQFLIQYYNGEERAKGNILERFSAQQFPDLHSELNLSSLELGDSALYFCASSPRLARGEYEQYFGPGTRLTVT.

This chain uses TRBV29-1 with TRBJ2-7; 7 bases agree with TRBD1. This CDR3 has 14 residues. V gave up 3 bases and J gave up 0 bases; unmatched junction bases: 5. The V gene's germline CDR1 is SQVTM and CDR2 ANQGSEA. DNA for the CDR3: TGCAGCGTTGAGACTACAGGGGACTCCTACGAGCAGTACTTC. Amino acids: CSVETTGDSYEQYF.

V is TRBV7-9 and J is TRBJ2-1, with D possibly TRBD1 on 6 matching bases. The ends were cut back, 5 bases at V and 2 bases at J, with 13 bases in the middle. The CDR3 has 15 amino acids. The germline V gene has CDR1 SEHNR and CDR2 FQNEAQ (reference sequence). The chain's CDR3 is CASSPLGTPYNEQFF. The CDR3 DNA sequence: TGTGCCAGCAGCCCGTTAGGGACACCCTACAATGAGCAGTTCTTC.

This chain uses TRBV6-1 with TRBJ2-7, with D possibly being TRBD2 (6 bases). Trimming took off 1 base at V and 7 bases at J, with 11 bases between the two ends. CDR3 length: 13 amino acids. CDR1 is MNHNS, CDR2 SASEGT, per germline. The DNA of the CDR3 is TGTGCCAGCAGTGAAGTAGGGGCGGGAGAGCAGTACTTC. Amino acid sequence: CASSEVGAGEQYF.

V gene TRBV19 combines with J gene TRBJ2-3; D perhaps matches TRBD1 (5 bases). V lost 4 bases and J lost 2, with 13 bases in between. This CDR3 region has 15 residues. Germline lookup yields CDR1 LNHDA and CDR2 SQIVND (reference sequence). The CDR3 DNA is TGTGCCAGTAGTAGGGGCAGAACCCACACAGATACGCAGTATTTT. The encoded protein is CASSRGRTHTDTQYF.

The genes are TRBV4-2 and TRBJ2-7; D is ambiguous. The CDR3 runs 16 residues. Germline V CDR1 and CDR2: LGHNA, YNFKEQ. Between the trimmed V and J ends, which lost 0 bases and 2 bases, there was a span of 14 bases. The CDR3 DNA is TGTGCCAGCAGCCAAGATTGGGCAGGCAGCCCCTACGAGCAGTACTTC. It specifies CASSQDWAGSPYEQYF.

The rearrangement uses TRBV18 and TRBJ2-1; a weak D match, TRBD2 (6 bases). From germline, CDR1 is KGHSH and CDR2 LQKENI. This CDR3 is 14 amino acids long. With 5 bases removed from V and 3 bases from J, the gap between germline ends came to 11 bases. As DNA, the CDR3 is TGTGCCAGCTCAGGGGACGGGGGCTACAATGAGCAGTTCTTC. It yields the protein CASSGDGGYNEQFF. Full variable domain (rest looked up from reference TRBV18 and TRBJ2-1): NAGVMQNPRHLVRRRGQEARLRCSPMKGHSHVYWYRQLPEEGLKFMVYLQKENIIDESGMPKERFSAEFPKEGPSILRIQQVVRGDSAAYFCASSGDGGYNEQFFGPGTRLTVL.

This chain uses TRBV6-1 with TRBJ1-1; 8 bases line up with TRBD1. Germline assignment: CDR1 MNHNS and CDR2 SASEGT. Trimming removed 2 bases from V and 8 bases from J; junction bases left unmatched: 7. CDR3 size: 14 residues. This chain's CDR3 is CASSERVGDREAFF. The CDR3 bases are TGTGCCAGCAGTGAACGAGTGGGGGACAGGGAAGCTTTCTTT.

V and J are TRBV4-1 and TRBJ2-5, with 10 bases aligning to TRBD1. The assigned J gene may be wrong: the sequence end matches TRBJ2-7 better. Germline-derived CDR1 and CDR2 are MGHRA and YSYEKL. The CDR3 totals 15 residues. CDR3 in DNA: TGCGCCAGCAGCCAAGACCCAGGGACAGGGGTCGAGCAGTACTTC. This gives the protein CASSQDPGTGVEQYF.

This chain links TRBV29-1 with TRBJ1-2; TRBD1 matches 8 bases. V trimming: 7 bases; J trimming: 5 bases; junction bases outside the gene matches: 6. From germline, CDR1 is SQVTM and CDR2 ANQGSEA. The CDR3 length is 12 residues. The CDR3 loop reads CSARQGTYGYTF. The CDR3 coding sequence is TGCAGCGCCCGACAGGGGACGTATGGCTACACCTTC. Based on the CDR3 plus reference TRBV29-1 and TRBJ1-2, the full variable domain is SAVISQKPSRDICQRGTSLTIQCQVDSQVTMMFWYRQQPGQSLTLIATANQGSEATYESGFVIDKFPISRPNLTFSTLTVSNMSPEDSSIYLCSARQGTYGYTFGSGTRLTVV.

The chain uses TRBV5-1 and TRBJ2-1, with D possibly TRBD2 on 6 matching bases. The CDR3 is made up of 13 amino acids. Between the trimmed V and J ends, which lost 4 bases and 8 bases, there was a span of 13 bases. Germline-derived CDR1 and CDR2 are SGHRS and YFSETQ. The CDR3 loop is CASSGTASDEQFF. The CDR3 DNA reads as TGCGCCAGCAGCGGTACGGCTAGCGATGAGCAGTTCTTC.

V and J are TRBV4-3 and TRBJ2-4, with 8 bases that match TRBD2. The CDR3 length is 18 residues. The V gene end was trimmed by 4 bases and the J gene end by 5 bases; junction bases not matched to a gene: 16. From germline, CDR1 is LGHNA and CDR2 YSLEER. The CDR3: CASSREATGAGGQNIQYF. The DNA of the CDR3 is TGCGCCAGCAGCCGGGAAGCCACCGGGGCGGGGGGCCAAAACATTCAGTACTTC.

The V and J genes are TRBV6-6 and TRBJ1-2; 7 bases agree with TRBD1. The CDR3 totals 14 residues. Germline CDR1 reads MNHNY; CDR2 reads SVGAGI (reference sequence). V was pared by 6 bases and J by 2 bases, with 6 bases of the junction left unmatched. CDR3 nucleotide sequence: TGTGCCAGCAGGAGGACAGGAAAAAACTATGGCTACACCTTC. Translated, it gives CASRRTGKNYGYTF.

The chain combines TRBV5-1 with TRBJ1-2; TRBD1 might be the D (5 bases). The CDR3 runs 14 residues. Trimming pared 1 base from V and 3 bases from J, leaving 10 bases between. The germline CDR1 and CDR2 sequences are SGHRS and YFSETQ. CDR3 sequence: CASSLQGGDYGYTF. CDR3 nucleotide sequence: TGCGCCAGCAGCTTGCAGGGCGGAGACTATGGCTACACCTTC.

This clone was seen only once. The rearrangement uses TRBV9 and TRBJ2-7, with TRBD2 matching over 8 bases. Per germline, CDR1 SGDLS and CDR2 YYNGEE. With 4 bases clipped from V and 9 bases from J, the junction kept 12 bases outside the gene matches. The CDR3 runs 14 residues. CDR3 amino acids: CASSPREAQRGQYF. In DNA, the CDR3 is TGTGCCAGCAGCCCGCGGGAGGCCCAACGCGGGCAGTACTTC.

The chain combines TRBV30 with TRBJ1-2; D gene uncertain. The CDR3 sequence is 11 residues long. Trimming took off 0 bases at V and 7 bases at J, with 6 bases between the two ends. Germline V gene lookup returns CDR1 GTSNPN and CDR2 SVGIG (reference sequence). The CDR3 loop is CAWSVLSGYTF. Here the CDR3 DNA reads TGTGCCTGGAGTGTACTCTCTGGCTACACCTTC. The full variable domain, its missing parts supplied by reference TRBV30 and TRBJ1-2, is SQTIHQWPATLVQPVGSPLSLECTVEGTSNPNLYWYRQAAGRGLQLLFYSVGIGQISSEVPQNLSASRPQDRQFILSSKKLLLSDSGFYLCAWSVLSGYTFGSGTRLTVV.

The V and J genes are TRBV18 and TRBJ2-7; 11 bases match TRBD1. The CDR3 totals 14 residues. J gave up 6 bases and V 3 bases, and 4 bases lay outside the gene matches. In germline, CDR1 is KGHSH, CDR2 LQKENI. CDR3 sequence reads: CASSPPGTGGEQYF. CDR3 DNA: TGTGCCAGCTCACCCCCCGGGACAGGGGGCGAGCAGTACTTC.

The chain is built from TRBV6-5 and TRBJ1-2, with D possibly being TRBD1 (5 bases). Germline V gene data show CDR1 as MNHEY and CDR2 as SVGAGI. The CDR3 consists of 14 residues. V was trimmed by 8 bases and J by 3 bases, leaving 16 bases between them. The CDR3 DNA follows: TGTGCCAGCCGGTCCGGAGGAGGGGACTATGGCTACACCTTC. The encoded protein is CASRSGGGDYGYTF.

For the CDR3, the DNA is TGTGCCAGTAGTATAGCCCCAGGGGGTTACTACGAGCAGTACTTC. Amino acids: CASSIAPGGYYEQYF. The rearrangement links TRBV19 to TRBJ2-7; 7 positions match TRBD1. CDR1 is LNHDA and CDR2 is SQIVND in the germline V gene (reference sequence). The ends lost 1 base at V and 3 bases at J; junction bases unmatched: 6. The CDR3 has 15 residues.

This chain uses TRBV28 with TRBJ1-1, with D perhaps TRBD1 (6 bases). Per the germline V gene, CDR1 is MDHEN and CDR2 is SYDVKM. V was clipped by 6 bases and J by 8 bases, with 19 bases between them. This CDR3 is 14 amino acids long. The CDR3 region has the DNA TGTGCCAGCAGCCCCGGGGACAAACTCGCCGAAGCTTTCTTT. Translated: CASSPGDKLAEAFF.